These T cell receptor beta chains were read from a single sample in a study of blood T cell repertoires in COVID-19. Sequencing was performed with immunoSEQ multiplex PCR; in TCRdb, only in-frame clones are kept and a portion is missing. The table records hundreds of thousands of clones, around 87% of them present only once. The sample taken for sequencing was peripheral blood. The origin of the receptors is a woman in her 50s who had recovered from COVID-19. CDR3s include the opening cysteine and the closing phenylalanine or tryptophan. A D gene is named only where the DNA matches it firmly. Rows may omit the clone size; those that give it use once, few, many or a size class.

d_call clone_size j_call v_call cdr3_nt cdr3_aa
TRBD1 few TRBJ1-1 TRBV10-3 TGTGCCATCAGTTGGACAGGGGACACTGAAGCTTTCTTT CAISWTGDTEAFF
TRBD1 . TRBJ2-2 TRBV2 TGTGCCAGCAGAGTGGGACAGGGCACTAACACCGGGGAGCTGTTTTTT CASRVGQGTNTGELFF
. . TRBJ1-2 TRBV18 TGTGCCAGCTCACTGGGTCTAGAATATGGCTACACCTTC CASSLGLEYGYTF
. . TRBJ2-2 TRBV3-1/TRBV3-2 TGTGCCAGCAGCGATTTGCGGGGTAGGGGTTCCGGGGAGCTGTTTTTT CASSDLRGRGSGELFF
TRBD2 . TRBJ2-3 TRBV7-2 TGTGCCAGCAGCTTGGGGGAGGGAGATACGCAGTATTTT CASSLGEGDTQYF
. . TRBJ2-5 TRBV5-6 TGTGCCAGCAGCTTGGGGACAATAGAGACCCAGTACTTC CASSLGTIETQYF
TRBD1 . TRBJ1-5 TRBV19 TGTGCCAGTAGTATCAATCGGGACAGGCAGAGGGGGCCCCAGCATTTT CASSINRDRQRGPQHF
TRBD1 . TRBJ1-1 TRBV27 TGTGCCAGCAGTCCGGACCGACAGGGGGCGAACACTGAAGCTTTCTTT CASSPDRQGANTEAFF
TRBD1 . TRBJ1-3 TRBV5-6 TGTGCCAGCAGTTTTCGCGGGGACAGGGGCCGCTCTGGAAACACCATATATTTT CASSFRGDRGRSGNTIYF
. . TRBJ2-3 TRBV6-2/TRBV6-3 TGTGCCAGCAGTAAAACTAGGTCTACTAGCACAGATACGCAGTATTTT CASSKTRSTSTDTQYF
. . TRBJ1-4 TRBV5-1 TGCGCCAGCAGCTTGGCCGCGGGACCCTATGAAAAACTGTTTTTT CASSLAAGPYEKLFF
. . TRBJ1-6 TRBV7-2 TGTGCCAGCAGCTTAGAAACGGGGAATTCACCCCTCCACTTT CASSLETGNSPLHF
. . TRBJ1-5 TRBV9 TGTGCCAGCAGCGTAGTGGACACGGGGGGGCCCCAGCATTTT CASSVVDTGGPQHF
. . TRBJ2-6 TRBV7-9 TGTGCCAGCAGCTTCCACGTGGGGCCTGGGGCCAACGTCCTGACTTTC CASSFHVGPGANVLTF
. . TRBJ2-2 TRBV10-1 TGCGCCAGCAGACTTACAGCCAACACCGGGGAGCTGTTTTTT CASRLTANTGELFF
. . TRBJ1-1 TRBV6-2/TRBV6-3 TGTGCCAGCAGTTACCCTGTTGGAGGCACTGAAGCTTTCTTT CASSYPVGGTEAFF
. . TRBJ1-6 TRBV6-5 TGTGCCAGCAGTCAGGACCGGGGGTTATATTCACCCCTCCACTTT CASSQDRGLYSPLHF
TRBD1 few TRBJ2-7 TRBV27 TGTGCCAGCAGTCCGGCCGCGGGACAGGGGATGGACGAGCAGTACTTC CASSPAAGQGMDEQYF
TRBD2 . TRBJ2-3 TRBV7-2 TGTGCCAGCAGCCCCGAGACTAGCGGAACTAGCACAGATACGCAGTATTTT CASSPETSGTSTDTQYF
. once TRBJ2-5 TRBV4-1 TGCGCCAGCAGCCAAGCTGGCCAGGGGGAGACCCAGTACTTC CASSQAGQGETQYF
. few TRBJ1-6 TRBV27 TGTGCCAGCAGGAGTCCGGGTAATTCACCCCTCCACTTT CASRSPGNSPLHF
. . TRBJ1-6 TRBV30 TGTGCCTGGAGTCCGGGATCACCCCTCCACTTT CAWSPGSPLHF
. . TRBJ1-2 TRBV28 TGTGCCAGCAGCTCACCGGAGAGTGGCTACACCTTC CASSSPESGYTF
TRBD1 few TRBJ2-7 TRBV28 TGTGCCACAACCGGGACAGGGGTTTTCGAGCAGTACTTC CATTGTGVFEQYF
. . TRBJ1-3 TRBV18 TGTGCCAGCTCACCGGATGGATGGGGGCGGAACACCATATATTTT CASSPDGWGRNTIYF
. once TRBJ2-3 TRBV7-2 TGTGCCAGCAGCTCAAGACTAACAGATACGCAGTATTTT CASSSRLTDTQYF
TRBD1 . TRBJ1-2 TRBV25-1 TGTGCCAGCAGTGACTCGACAGGGGGCGGTCTCCTCTATGGCTACACCTTC CASSDSTGGGLLYGYTF
. . TRBJ1-1 TRBV6-5 TGTGCCAGCAGTTATTTGGGCAGGGTAAACACTGAAGCTTTCTTT CASSYLGRVNTEAFF